This T cell receptor (beta chain) was sequenced during a study of blood T cell repertoires in COVID-19. The overall study: Some COVID-19 samples were acute and others convalescent; all came from the United States, Italy and Spain. PBMCs, B-cell-depleted T cells, or T cells were the source of the cDNA or gDNA that made up the material.

CDR1 is SGHAT, CDR2 FQDESV, per germline (reference sequence). There are 14 residues in the CDR3. Trimming shortened V by 2 bases and J by 1 base, and 8 bases separated the two germline ends. The repertoire was sequenced with immunoSEQ multiplex PCR; TCRdb's copy has only in-frame clones and lacks some. The sample lists hundreds of thousands of clones; 80% to 90% were seen once. J is TRBJ2-5 and V is TRBV11-1, with D unresolved. Sequencing used peripheral blood. This clonotype originated in a man aged 80 or over with acute or convalescent COVID-19. CDR3 amino acids: CASSLSSVQETQYF. CDR3 DNA sequence: TGTGCCAGCAGCTTATCGTCAGTCCAAGAGACCCAGTACTTC.